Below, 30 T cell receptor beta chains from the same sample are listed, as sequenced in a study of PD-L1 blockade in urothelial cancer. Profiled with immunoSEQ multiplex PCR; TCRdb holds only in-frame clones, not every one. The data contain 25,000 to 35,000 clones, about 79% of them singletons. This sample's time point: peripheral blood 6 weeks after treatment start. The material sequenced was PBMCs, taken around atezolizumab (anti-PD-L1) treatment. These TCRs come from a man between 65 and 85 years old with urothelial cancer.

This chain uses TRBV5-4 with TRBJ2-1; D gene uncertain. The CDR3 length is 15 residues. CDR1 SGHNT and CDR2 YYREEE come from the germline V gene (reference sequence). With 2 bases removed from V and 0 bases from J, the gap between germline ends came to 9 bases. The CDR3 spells CASSFETNSYNEQFF. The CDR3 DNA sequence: TGTGCCAGCAGCTTCGAAACTAACTCCTACAATGAGCAGTTCTTC.

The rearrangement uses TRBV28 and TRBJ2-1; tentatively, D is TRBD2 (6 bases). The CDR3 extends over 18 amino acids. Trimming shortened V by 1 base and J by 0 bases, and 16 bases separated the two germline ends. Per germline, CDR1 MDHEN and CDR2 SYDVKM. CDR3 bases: TGTGCCAGCAGTTTATCCCCGGGACTGGGCAGCTCCTACAATGAGCAGTTCTTC. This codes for CASSLSPGLGSSYNEQFF.

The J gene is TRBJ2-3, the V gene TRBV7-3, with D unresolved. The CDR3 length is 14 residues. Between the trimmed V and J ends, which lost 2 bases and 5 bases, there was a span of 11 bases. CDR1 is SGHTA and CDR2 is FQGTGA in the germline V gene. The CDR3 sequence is CASSLDSRGDTQYF. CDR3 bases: TGTGCCAGCAGCTTAGACTCGAGAGGAGATACGCAGTATTTT.

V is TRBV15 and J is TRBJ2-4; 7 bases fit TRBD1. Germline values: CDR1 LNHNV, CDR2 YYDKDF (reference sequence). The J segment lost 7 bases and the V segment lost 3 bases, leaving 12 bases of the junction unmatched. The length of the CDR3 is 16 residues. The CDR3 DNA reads TGTGCCACCAGCAGGGGTACAGGGGATGGTGGTAACATTCAGTACTTC. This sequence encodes CATSRGTGDGGNIQYF.

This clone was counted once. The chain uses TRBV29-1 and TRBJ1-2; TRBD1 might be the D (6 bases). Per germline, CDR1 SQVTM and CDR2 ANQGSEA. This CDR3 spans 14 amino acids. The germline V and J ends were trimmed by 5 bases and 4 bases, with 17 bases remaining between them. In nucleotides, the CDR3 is TGCAGCGTTACATCGACAGAAGGGGGCTATGGCTACACCTTC. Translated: CSVTSTEGGYGYTF.

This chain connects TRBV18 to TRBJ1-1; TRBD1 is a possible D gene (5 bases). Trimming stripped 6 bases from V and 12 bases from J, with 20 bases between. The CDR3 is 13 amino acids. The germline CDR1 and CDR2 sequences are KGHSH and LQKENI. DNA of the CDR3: TGTGCCAGCTCCCCCCTCGGGGGGTTCGTGACTTTCTTT. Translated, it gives CASSPLGGFVTFF.

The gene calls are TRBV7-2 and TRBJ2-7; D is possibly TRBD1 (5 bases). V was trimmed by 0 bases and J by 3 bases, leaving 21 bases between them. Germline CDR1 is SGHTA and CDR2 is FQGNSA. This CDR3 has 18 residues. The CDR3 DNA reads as TGTGCCAGCAGCTTAGCGGGTCTGGCAGGGTGGACCTTCTACGAGCAGTACTTC. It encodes CASSLAGLAGWTFYEQYF.

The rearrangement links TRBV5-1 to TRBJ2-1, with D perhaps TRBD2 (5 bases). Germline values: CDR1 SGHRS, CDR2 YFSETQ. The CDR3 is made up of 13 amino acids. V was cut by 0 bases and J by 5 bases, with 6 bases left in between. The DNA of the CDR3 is TGCGCCAGCAGCTTGGGGACTCACAATGAGCAGTTCTTC. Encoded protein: CASSLGTHNEQFF.

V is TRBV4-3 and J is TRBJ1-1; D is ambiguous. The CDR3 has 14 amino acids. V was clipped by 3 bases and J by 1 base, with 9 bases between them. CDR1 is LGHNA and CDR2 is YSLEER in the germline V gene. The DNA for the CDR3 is TGCGCCAGCAGCCAGGGCAGACCGAACACTGAAGCTTTCTTT. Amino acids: CASSQGRPNTEAFF.

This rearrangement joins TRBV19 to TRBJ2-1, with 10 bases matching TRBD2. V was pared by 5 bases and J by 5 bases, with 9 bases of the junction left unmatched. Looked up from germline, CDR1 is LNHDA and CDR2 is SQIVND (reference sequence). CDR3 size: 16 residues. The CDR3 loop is CASSPLQREGHNEQFF. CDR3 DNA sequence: TGTGCCAGTAGTCCCCTTCAGCGGGAGGGACACAATGAGCAGTTCTTC. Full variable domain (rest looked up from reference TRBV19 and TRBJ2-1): DGGITQSPKYLFRKEGQNVTLSCEQNLNHDAMYWYRQDPGQGLRLIYYSQIVNDFQKGDIAEGYSVSREKKESFPLTVTSAQKNPTAFYLCASSPLQREGHNEQFFGPGTRLTVL.

CDR3: CASTSEAARGETQYF. CDR3 in DNA: TGTGCCAGCACCTCCGAGGCCGCCAGAGGGGAGACCCAGTACTTC. The rearrangement uses TRBV9 and TRBJ2-5, with a weak D call TRBD2 (5 bases). Germline CDR1 SGDLS, CDR2 YYNGEE. CDR3 size: 15 residues. Trimming stripped 6 bases from V and 5 bases from J, with 20 bases between. The full variable domain, its missing parts supplied by reference TRBV9 and TRBJ2-5, is DSGVTQTPKHLITATGQRVTLRCSPRSGDLSVYWYQQSLDQGLQFLIQYYNGEERAKGNILERFSAQQFPDLHSELNLSSLELGDSALYFCASTSEAARGETQYFGPGTRLLVL.

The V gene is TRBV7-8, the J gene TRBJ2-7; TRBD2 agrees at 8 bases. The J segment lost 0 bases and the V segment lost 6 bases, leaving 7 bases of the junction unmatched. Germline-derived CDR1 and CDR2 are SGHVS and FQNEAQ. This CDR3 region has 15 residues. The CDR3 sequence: CASSSQAGDSYEQYF. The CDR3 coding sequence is TGTGCCAGCAGTTCCCAAGCGGGGGACTCCTACGAGCAGTACTTC.

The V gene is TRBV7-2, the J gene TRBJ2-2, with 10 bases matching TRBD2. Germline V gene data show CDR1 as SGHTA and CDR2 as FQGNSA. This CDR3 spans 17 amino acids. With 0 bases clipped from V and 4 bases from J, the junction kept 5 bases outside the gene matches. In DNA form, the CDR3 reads TGTGCCAGCAGCTTAGCTAGTAGCGGGGGGTCCACCGGGGAGCTGTTTTTT. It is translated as CASSLASSGGSTGELFF.

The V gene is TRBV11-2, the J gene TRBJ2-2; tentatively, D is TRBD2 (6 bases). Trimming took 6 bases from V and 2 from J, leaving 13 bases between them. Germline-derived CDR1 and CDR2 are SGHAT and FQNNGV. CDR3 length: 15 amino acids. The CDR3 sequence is CASSSVGGNTGELFF. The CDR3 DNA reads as TGTGCCAGCAGTTCCGTCGGGGGAAACACCGGGGAGCTGTTTTTT.

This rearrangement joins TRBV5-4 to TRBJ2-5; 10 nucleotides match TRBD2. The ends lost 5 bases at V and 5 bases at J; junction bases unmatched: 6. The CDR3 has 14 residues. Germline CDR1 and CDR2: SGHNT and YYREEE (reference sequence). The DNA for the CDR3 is TGTGCCAGCAGTCCAGCGGGGGGGACGGAGACCCAGTACTTC. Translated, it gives CASSPAGGTETQYF.

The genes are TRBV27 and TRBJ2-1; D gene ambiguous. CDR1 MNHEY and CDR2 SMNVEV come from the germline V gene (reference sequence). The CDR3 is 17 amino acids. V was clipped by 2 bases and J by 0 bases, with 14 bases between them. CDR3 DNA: TGTGCCAGCAGTTTAGAGATCTCGAGAAGCTCCTACAATGAGCAGTTCTTC. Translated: CASSLEISRSSYNEQFF.

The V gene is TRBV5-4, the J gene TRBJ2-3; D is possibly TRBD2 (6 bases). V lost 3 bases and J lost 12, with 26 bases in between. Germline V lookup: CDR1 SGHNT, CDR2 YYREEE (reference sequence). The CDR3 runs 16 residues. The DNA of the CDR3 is TGTGCCAGCAGCTCCGAGGGGCGGGGAGGCCCCCAAGGACAGTATTTT. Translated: CASSSEGRGGPQGQYF.

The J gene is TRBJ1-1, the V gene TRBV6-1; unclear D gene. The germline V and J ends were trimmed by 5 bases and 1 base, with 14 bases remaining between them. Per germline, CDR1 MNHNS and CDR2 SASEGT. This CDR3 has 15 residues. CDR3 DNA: TGTGCCAGCAGTAACCGGTCTATACGGAACACTGAAGCTTTCTTT. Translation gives CASSNRSIRNTEAFF.

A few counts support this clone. CDR3 coding DNA: TGCGCCAGCAGCTTGGATACAGGGCAGGGGGGCCGCTTTGAGCAGTACTTC. The encoded protein is CASSLDTGQGGRFEQYF. The J gene is TRBJ2-7, the V gene TRBV5-1; D is perhaps TRBD1 (7 bases). The V gene's germline CDR1 is SGHRS and CDR2 YFSETQ. The CDR3 is 17 amino acids. V lost 0 bases and J 7 bases, leaving 23 bases between the germline ends.

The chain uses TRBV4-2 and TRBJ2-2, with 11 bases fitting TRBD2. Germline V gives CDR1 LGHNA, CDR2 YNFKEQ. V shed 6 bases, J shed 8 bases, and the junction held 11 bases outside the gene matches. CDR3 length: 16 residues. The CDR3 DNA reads TGTGCCAGCAGATGGGGGACTAGCGGTCTTGGGGGGGAGCTGTTTTTT. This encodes CASRWGTSGLGGELFF.

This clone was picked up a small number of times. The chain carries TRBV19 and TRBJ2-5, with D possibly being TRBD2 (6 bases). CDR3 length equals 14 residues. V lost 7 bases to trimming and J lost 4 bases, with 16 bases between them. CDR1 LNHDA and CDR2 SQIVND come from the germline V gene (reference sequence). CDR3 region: CASTTGRGGETQYF. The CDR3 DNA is TGTGCCAGTACGACGGGACGGGGAGGAGAGACCCAGTACTTC.

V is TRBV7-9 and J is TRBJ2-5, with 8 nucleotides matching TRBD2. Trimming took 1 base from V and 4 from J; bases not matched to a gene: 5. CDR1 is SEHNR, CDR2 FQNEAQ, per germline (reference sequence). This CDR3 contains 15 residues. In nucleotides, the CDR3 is TGTGCCAGCAGCTTAGACGGGAGGGCCATAGAGACCCAGTACTTC. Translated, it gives CASSLDGRAIETQYF. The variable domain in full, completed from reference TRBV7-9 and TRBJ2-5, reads DTGVSQNPRHKITKRGQNVTFRCDPISEHNRLYWYRQTLGQGPEFLTYFQNEAQLEKSRLLSDRFSAERPKGSFSTLEIQRTEQGDSAMYLCASSLDGRAIETQYFGPGTRLLVL.

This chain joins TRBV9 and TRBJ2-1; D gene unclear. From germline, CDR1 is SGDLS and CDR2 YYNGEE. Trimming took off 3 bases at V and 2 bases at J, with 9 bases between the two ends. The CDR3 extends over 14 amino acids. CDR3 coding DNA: TGTGCCAGCAGCGCCCGACTCGCCTACAATGAGCAGTTCTTC. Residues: CASSARLAYNEQFF.

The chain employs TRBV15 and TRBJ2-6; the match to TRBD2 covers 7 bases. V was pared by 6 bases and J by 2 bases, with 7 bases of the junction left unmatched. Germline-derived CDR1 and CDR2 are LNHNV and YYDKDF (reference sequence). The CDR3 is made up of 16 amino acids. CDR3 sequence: CATRLGRGTGANVLTF. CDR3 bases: TGTGCCACCAGACTAGGGAGGGGAACTGGGGCCAACGTCCTGACTTTC. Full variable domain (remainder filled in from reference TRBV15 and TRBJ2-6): DAMVIQNPRYQVTQFGKPVTLSCSQTLNHNVMYWYQQKSSQAPKLLFHYYDKDFNNEADTPDNFQSRRPNTSFCFLDIRSPGLGDTAMYLCATRLGRGTGANVLTFGAGSRLTVL.

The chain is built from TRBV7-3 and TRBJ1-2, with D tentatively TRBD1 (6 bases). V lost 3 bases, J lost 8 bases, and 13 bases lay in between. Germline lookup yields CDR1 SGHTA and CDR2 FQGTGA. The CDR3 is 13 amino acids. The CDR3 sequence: CASSFSQGLGYTF. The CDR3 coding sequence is TGTGCCAGCAGCTTCTCCCAGGGGCTCGGCTACACCTTC.

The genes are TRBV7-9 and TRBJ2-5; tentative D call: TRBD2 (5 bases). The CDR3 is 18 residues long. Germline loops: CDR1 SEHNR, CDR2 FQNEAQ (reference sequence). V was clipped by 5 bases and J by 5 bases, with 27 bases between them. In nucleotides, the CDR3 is TGTGCCAGCAGCCCCATCCCTGGGTGGGAGAGGTATTTGGAGACCCAGTACTTC. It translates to CASSPIPGWERYLETQYF.

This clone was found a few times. The chain's CDR3 is CASSQVGSSYNEQFF. The CDR3 region has the DNA TGCGCCAGCAGCCAAGTGGGGAGCTCCTACAATGAGCAGTTCTTC. This sequence joins TRBV4-1 and TRBJ2-1; a weak D match, TRBD2 (5 bases). Germline values: CDR1 MGHRA, CDR2 YSYEKL. The CDR3 is made up of 15 amino acids. The V and J ends lost 1 base and 0 bases respectively, with 7 bases between them.

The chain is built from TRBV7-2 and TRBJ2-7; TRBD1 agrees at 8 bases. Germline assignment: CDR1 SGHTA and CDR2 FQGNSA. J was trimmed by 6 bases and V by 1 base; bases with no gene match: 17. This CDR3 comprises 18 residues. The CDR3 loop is CASSLEVGQGAKRSEQYF. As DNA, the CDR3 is TGTGCCAGCAGCTTAGAGGTGGGGCAGGGGGCAAAAAGATCCGAGCAGTACTTC.

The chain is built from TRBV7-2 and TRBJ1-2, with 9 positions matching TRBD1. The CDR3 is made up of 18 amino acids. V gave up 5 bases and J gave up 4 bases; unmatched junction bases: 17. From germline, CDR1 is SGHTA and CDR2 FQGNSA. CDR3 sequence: CASSLSRDRAQTSYGYTF. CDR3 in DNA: TGTGCCAGCAGCCTGTCGAGGGACAGGGCTCAAACCTCCTATGGCTACACCTTC.

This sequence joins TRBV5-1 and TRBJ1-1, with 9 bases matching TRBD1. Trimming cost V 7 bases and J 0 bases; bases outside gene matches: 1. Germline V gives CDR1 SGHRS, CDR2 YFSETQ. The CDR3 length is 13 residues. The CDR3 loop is CASGTGMNTEAFF. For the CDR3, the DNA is TGCGCCAGCGGGACAGGGATGAACACTGAAGCTTTCTTT.